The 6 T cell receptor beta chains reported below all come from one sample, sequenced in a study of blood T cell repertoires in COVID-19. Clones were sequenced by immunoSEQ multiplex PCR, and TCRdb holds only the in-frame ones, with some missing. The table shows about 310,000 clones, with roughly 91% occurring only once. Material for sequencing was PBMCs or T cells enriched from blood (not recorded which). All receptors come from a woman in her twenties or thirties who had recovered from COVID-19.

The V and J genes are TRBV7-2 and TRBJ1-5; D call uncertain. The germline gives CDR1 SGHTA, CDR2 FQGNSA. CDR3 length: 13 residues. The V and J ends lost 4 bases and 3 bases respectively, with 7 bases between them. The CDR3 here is CASSSSLNQPQHF. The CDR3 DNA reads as TGTGCCAGCAGCTCGTCCCTCAATCAGCCCCAGCATTTT.

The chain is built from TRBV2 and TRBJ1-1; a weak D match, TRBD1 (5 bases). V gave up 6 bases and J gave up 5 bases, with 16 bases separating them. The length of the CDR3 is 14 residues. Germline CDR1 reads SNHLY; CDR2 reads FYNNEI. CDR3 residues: CASSPRVQGTEAFF. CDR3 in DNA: TGTGCCAGCAGCCCCAGGGTGCAAGGGACTGAAGCTTTCTTT.

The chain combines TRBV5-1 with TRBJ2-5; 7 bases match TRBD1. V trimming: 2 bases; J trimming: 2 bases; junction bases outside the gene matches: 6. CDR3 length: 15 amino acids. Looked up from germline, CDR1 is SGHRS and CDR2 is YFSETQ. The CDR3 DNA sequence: TGCGCCAGCAGCTTTAGACAGGGTAGGCAAGAGACCCAGTACTTC. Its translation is CASSFRQGRQETQYF.

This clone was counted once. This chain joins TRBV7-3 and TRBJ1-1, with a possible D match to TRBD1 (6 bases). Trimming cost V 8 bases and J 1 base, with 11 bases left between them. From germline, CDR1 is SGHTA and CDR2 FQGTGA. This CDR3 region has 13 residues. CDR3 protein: CASALGGNTEAFF. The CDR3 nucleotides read TGTGCCAGCGCATTAGGGGGGAACACTGAAGCTTTCTTT.

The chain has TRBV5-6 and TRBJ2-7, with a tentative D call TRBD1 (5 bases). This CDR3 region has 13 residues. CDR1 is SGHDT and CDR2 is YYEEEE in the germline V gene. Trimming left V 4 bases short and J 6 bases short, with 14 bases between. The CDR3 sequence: CASSPATGGEQYF. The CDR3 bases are TGTGCCAGCAGCCCCGCCACAGGCGGCGAGCAGTACTTC.

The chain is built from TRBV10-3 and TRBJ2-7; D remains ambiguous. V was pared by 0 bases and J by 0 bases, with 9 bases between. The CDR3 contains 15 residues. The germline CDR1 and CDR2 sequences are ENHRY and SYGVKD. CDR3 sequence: CAISESKLTSYEQYF. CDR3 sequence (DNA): TGTGCCATCAGTGAGTCGAAACTTACCTCCTACGAGCAGTACTTC.